This T cell receptor beta chain was recorded in a study of T cells after yellow fever vaccination. Via MiXCR, TCRdb re-called the 5' RACE reads, giving one row per CDR3 protein. The data contain some 240,000 distinct CDR3 sequences, roughly 4.8% of them singletons. This clonotype was counted only a few times. The CDR3 is made up of 16 amino acids. Between the trimmed V and J ends, which lost 0 bases and 2 bases, there was a span of 11 bases. Germline V gene lookup returns CDR1 MGHRA and CDR2 YSYEKL. The TCR originated in a man younger than 30 who received the YFV17D yellow fever vaccine. The input for sequencing was CD4+ T cells sorted from PBMCs, taken on the day of the yellow fever booster vaccination. The chain employs TRBV4-1 and TRBJ2-4, with D possibly TRBD1 on 6 matching bases. CDR3 residues: CASSQETTGPKNIQYF. CDR3 DNA: TGCGCCAGCAGCCAAGAGACCACAGGGCCCAAAAACATTCAGTACTTC.